The 20 T cell receptor beta chains listed next were all sequenced from one sample in a study of T cell repertoires in cytomegalovirus infection. The antigens for these receptors are not known. Using its own MiXCR run on the reads, TCRdb lists one record per CDR3 protein. The sample holds about 830,000 distinct CDR3 sequences, approximately 32% seen once. The source material was cultured CD8+ T cells from PBMCs, sampled from culture after CMV antigen stimulation. Receptor source: a human donor in good health (CMV status not recorded). Some clones in this sample may be carry-over from other donors' samples.

This clonotype has a handful of counts. The rearrangement joins TRBV6-1 to TRBJ1-5, with D possibly matching TRBD1 (6 bases). CDR1 MNHNS and CDR2 SASEGT come from the germline V gene. V lost 6 bases to trimming and J lost 0 bases, with 15 bases between them. The CDR3 has 16 residues. The CDR3 spells CASRQPGHNSNQPQHF. CDR3 sequence (DNA): TGTGCCAGCAGACAACCGGGACATAATAGCAATCAGCCCCAGCATTTT.

DNA of the CDR3: TGTGCCAGCCCTGACCCCTCCGGGTTCCCCTACAATGAGCAGTTCTTC. This gives the protein CASPDPSGFPYNEQFF. This chain uses TRBV6-8 with TRBJ2-1, with D unclear. In germline, CDR1 is MNHGY, CDR2 SAAAGT. V lost 8 bases and J 2 bases, leaving 19 bases between the germline ends. This CDR3 is built from 16 residues.

This chain connects TRBV2 to TRBJ2-3, with D tentatively TRBD1 or TRBD2 (6 bases each). CDR3 length: 20 amino acids. Trimming removed 0 bases from V and 2 bases from J, with 24 bases in between. The V gene's germline CDR1 is SNHLY and CDR2 FYNNEI. The CDR3: CASSEAGRTDPGGPTDTQYF. In DNA form, the CDR3 reads TGTGCCAGCAGTGAAGCGGGTCGGACAGATCCTGGGGGGCCCACAGATACGCAGTATTTT.

This clonotype appeared many times. This rearrangement joins TRBV7-8 to TRBJ2-1; D is uncertain. The CDR3 contains 16 residues. Trimming took off 5 bases at V and 0 bases at J, with 14 bases between the two ends. The germline CDR1 and CDR2 sequences are SGHVS and FQNEAQ. This chain's CDR3 is CASSRNAGSSYNEQFF. CDR3 nucleotide sequence: TGTGCCAGCAGCAGGAATGCCGGCAGCTCCTACAATGAGCAGTTCTTC.

The chain links TRBV4-1 to TRBJ1-1; D unclear. The V end was cut by 4 bases, the J end by 6 bases, with 15 bases between. CDR3 length: 14 residues. The germline CDR1 and CDR2 sequences are MGHRA and YSYEKL. Written as DNA, the CDR3 is TGCGCCAGCAGCCCCGAAGGGCCGAGCGCTGAAGCTTTCTTT. Protein product: CASSPEGPSAEAFF.

This clonotype has a handful of counts. The chain couples TRBV27 to TRBJ1-6; unclear D gene. Between the trimmed V and J ends, which lost 5 bases and 3 bases, there was a span of 2 bases. This CDR3 comprises 12 residues. CDR1 MNHEY and CDR2 SMNVEV come from the germline V gene (reference sequence). The CDR3 is CASSNYNSPLHF. CDR3 in DNA: TGTGCCAGCAGTAACTATAATTCACCCCTCCACTTT.

The chain joins TRBV7-3 to TRBJ1-1; D unclear. CDR1 is SGHTA and CDR2 is FQGTGA in the germline V gene. This CDR3 has 17 residues. With 2 bases removed from V and 0 bases from J, the gap between germline ends came to 16 bases. The CDR3 nucleotides read TGTGCCAGCAGCTTACGGCCTCTCCCACTTATGAACACTGAAGCTTTCTTT. Encoded protein: CASSLRPLPLMNTEAFF.

This clonotype was counted ten times or more. DNA for the CDR3: TGTGCCAGCAGCTCCCCAACTAGCGGCACAGATACGCAGTATTTT. It translates to CASSSPTSGTDTQYF. The genes are TRBV7-2 and TRBJ2-3, with TRBD2 matching over 7 bases. The CDR3 runs to 15 residues. Germline V gene lookup returns CDR1 SGHTA and CDR2 FQGNSA. The junction had 5 bases not matched to a gene; V was cut back by 4 bases and J by 1 base.

The V gene is TRBV6-2 or TRBV6-3, the J gene TRBJ2-7, with TRBD1 matching 8 bases. The V gene's germline CDR1 is MNHEY and CDR2 SVGEGT. The CDR3 is 15 residues long. V was pared by 2 bases and J by 3 bases, with 6 bases of the junction left unmatched. CDR3 loop: CASSYAGQGIYEQYV. The CDR3 coding sequence is TGTGCCAGCAGTTACGCCGGACAGGGAATCTACGAGCAGTACGTC.

This clonotype appeared a few times. The chain links TRBV11-2 to TRBJ2-2, with D perhaps matching TRBD1 or TRBD2 (5 bases each). There are 16 residues in the CDR3. The V gene's germline CDR1 is SGHAT and CDR2 FQNNGV. Trimming stripped 3 bases from V and 2 bases from J, with 13 bases between. The CDR3 reads CASSFFRDPNTGELFF. The CDR3 region has the DNA TGTGCCAGCAGCTTTTTCCGGGACCCTAACACCGGGGAGCTGTTTTTT.

CDR3 loop: CASSLSPAGNYGYTF. The CDR3 region has the DNA TGTGCCAGCAGTTTATCCCCGGCAGGGAATTATGGCTACACCTTC. The gene calls are TRBV27 and TRBJ1-2; D might be TRBD1 (5 bases). CDR1 and CDR2 (germline): MNHEY, SMNVEV (reference sequence). This CDR3 comprises 15 residues. Trimming cost V 0 bases and J 5 bases, with 13 bases left between them.

The sample holds many counts of this clonotype. This chain links TRBV9 with TRBJ2-3; the D is unclear. Trimming pared 3 bases from V and 2 bases from J, leaving 4 bases between. Germline values: CDR1 SGDLS, CDR2 YYNGEE. The CDR3 loop spans 12 amino acids. CDR3 sequence (DNA): TGTGCCAGCAGCGCAAACACAGATACGCAGTATTTT. Translation: CASSANTDTQYF.

This chain connects TRBV5-4 to TRBJ2-2; D not certain. Trimming stripped 3 bases from V and 0 bases from J, with 3 bases between. CDR1 and CDR2 (germline): SGHNT, YYREEE (reference sequence). The length of the CDR3 is 13 residues. The CDR3 loop reads CASSSTNTGELFF. In nucleotides, the CDR3 is TGTGCCAGCAGCTCAACGAACACCGGGGAGCTGTTTTTT.

J is TRBJ2-7 and V is TRBV7-9; D gene unclear. V gave up 5 bases and J gave up 2 bases, with 10 bases separating them. The CDR3 runs 13 residues. The germline gives CDR1 SEHNR, CDR2 FQNEAQ (reference sequence). CDR3 nucleotides: TGTGCCAGCAGCCCCGCAAAGGCCTACGAGCAGTACGTC. It yields the protein CASSPAKAYEQYV.

This clonotype was observed once. The chain uses TRBV7-4 and TRBJ1-1, with D unclear. Germline CDR1 SGHVT, CDR2 SQSDAQ. The length of the CDR3 is 14 residues. V shed 4 bases and J shed 4 bases, with 13 bases lying between them. CDR3 sequence (DNA): TGTGCCAGCAGCTGGGCGGGGTCGGGCACTGAAGCTTTCTTT. Translated: CASSWAGSGTEAFF. Variable domain in full (rest from reference TRBV7-4 and TRBJ1-1): GAGVSQSPRYKVAKRGRDVALRCDSISGHVTLYWYRQTLGQGSEVLTYSQSDAQRDKSGRPSGRFSAERPERSVSTLKIQRTEQGDSAVYLCASSWAGSGTEAFFGQGTRLTVV.

This chain uses TRBV12-3 or TRBV12-4 with TRBJ1-5, with D tentatively TRBD1 (6 bases). There are 16 residues in the CDR3. V was shortened by 1 base and J by 5 bases, with 15 bases between the two germline ends. The CDR3 DNA sequence: TGTGCCAGCAGTTTAGAAGGGACACAACGCTATCAGCCCCAGCATTTT. It translates to CASSLEGTQRYQPQHF.

Only a few counts were recorded for this clonotype. The rearrangement links TRBV15 to TRBJ1-1; a weak D match, TRBD1 (6 bases). Trimming removed 0 bases at V and 6 bases at J, with 17 bases between. The CDR3 consists of 16 residues. Germline V CDR1 and CDR2: LNHNV, YYDKDF (reference sequence). CDR3 protein: CATSRDTGWGTAEAFF. The CDR3 DNA reads as TGTGCCACCAGCAGAGACACAGGGTGGGGAACGGCTGAAGCTTTCTTT.

Notes on this clonotype: The junction does not match germline at one end; this may be a read error. This rearrangement joins TRBV27 to TRBJ2-4; 8 positions match TRBD2. From germline, CDR1 is MNHEY and CDR2 SMNVEV (reference sequence). The CDR3 runs to 15 residues. In DNA, the CDR3 is TGTGTCAGCAGTTGGGGGCGGGGGGCCCATCACATTCAGTACTTC. Its translation: CVSSWGRGAHHIQYF.

The chain has TRBV4-1 and TRBJ2-5, with D perhaps TRBD1 (7 bases). Trimming took 3 bases from V and 4 from J, leaving 18 bases between them. Germline V lookup: CDR1 MGHRA, CDR2 YSYEKL. The CDR3 extends over 16 amino acids. The DNA of the CDR3 is TGCGCCAGCAGCCATCGCACAGGGGAGGATAGAGAGACCCAGTACTTC. Its translation: CASSHRTGEDRETQYF.

CDR3 nucleotide sequence: TGTGCCAGTAGTATCTCAGGGTTCACTGAAGCTTTCTTT. Its protein is CASSISGFTEAFF. The V call is TRBV19, the J call TRBJ1-1, with D perhaps matching TRBD1 (5 bases). Trimming removed 3 bases at V and 4 bases at J, with 9 bases between. CDR3 length: 13 residues. The germline V gene encodes CDR1 LNHDA and CDR2 SQIVND (reference sequence).